The clone carrying this T cell receptor (beta chain) turned up a few times. Study members were between roughly 18 and 100 years old and lived in 20 to 25 US regions. Donors were grouped by their self-reported clinical history. The sample comes from a study of blood T cell repertoires in COVID-19. Turning to the study itself: Both acute and convalescent COVID-19 samples were obtained from the United States, Italy and Spain.

Trimming took off 2 bases at V and 7 bases at J, with 11 bases between the two ends. CDR3 size: 13 residues. Looked up from germline, CDR1 is MNHEY and CDR2 is SVGAGI. Source study methods: Amplification with reference gene primers provided the estimates of nucleated cell counts. Sequencing was performed with immunoSEQ multiplex PCR; in TCRdb, only in-frame clones are kept and a portion is missing. The V and J calls and clone size are taken from that table; D and trimming were inferred from the DNA. Found here are about 50,000 clones, around 80% of them singletons; the top ten hold about 5.8%. Sample: PBMCs or T cells enriched from blood (not recorded which). The sequence was collected from a woman in her fifties or sixties with acute COVID-19. J is TRBJ1-2 and V is TRBV6-5, with D maybe TRBD1 (5 bases). DNA for the CDR3: TGTGCCAGCAGTTACGGAGGGGCGGGTGGCTACACCTTC. It yields the protein CASSYGGAGGYTF.